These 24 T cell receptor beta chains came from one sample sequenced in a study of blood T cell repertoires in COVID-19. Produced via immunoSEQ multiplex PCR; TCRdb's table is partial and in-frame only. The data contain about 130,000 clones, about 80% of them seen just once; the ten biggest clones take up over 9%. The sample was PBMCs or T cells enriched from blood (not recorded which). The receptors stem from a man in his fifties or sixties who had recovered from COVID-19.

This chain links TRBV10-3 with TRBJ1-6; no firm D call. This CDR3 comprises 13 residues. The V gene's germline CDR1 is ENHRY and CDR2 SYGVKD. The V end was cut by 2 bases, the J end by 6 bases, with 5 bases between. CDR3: CAISEIGNSPLHF. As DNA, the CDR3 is TGTGCCATCAGTGAGATCGGTAATTCACCCCTCCACTTT.

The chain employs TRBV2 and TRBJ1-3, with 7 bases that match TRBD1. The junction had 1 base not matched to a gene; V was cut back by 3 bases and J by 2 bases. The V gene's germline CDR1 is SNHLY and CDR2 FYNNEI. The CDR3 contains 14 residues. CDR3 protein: CASSDRGTGNTIYF. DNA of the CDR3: TGTGCCAGCAGTGACAGGGGGACTGGAAACACCATATATTTT.

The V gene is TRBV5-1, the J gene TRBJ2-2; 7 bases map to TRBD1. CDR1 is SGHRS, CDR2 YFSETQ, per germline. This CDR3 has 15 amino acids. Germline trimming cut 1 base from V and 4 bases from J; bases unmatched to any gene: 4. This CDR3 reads CASSLTQGSTGELFF. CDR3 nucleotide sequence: TGCGCCAGCAGCTTGACACAGGGGAGCACCGGGGAGCTGTTTTTT.

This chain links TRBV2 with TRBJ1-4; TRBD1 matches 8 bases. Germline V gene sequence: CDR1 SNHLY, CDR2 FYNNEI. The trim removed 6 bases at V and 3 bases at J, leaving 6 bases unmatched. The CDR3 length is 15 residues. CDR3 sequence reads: CASRADRGSNEKLFF. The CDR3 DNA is TGTGCCAGCAGAGCCGACAGGGGTTCTAATGAAAAACTGTTTTTT.

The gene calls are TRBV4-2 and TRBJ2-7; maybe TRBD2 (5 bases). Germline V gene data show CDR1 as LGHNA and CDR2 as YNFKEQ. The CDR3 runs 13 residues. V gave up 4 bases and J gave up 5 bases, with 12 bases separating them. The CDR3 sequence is CASSRELGDEQYF. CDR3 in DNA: TGTGCCAGCAGCCGGGAGCTAGGAGACGAGCAGTACTTC.

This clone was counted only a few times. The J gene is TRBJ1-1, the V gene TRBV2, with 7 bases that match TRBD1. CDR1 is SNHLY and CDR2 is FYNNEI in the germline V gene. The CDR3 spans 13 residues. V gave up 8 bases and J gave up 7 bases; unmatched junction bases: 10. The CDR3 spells CASCRDRTFEAFF. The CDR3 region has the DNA TGTGCCAGCTGCCGGGACAGAACGTTTGAAGCTTTCTTT. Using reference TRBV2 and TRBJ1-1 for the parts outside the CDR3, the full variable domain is EPEVTQTPSHQVTQMGQEVILRCVPISNHLYFYWYRQILGQKVEFLVSFYNNEISEKSEIFDDQFSVERPDGSNFTLKIRSTKLEDSAMYFCASCRDRTFEAFFGQGTRLTVV.

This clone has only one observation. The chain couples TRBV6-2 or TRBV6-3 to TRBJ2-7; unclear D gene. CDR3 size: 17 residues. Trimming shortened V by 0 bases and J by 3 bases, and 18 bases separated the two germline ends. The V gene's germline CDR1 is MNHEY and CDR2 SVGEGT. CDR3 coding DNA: TGTGCCAGCAGTTACTCGACACAGCCGATACCCCACTACGAGCAGTACTTC. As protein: CASSYSTQPIPHYEQYF.

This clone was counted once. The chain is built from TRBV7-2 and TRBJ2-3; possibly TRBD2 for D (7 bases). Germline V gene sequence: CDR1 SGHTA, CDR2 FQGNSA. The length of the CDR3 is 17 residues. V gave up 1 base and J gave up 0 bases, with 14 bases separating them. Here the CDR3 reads CASSLVGGPSSTDTQYF. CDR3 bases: TGTGCCAGCAGCTTAGTCGGGGGGCCCTCTAGCACAGATACGCAGTATTTT.

CDR3 bases: TGTGCCAGCAGTTTGGGGACAGTCTCGGGAAACACCATATATTTT. Amino acid sequence: CASSLGTVSGNTIYF. This rearrangement joins TRBV28 to TRBJ1-3, with 7 bases fitting TRBD1. In germline, CDR1 is MDHEN, CDR2 SYDVKM. The CDR3 spans 15 residues. Trimming cost V 3 bases and J 4 bases; bases outside gene matches: 6.

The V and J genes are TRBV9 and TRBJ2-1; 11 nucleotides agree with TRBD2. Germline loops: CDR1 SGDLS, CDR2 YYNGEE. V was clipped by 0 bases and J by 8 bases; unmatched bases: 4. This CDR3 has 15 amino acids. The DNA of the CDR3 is TGTGCCAGCAGCGTAGTAGCGGGGGGGCCCCATGAGCAGTTCTTC. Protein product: CASSVVAGGPHEQFF.

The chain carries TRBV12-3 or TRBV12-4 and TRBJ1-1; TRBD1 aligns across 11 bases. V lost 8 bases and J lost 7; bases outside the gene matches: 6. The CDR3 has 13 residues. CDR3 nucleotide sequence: TGTGCCAGCGGCTCCGGGACAGGGGGTGAAGCTTTCTTT. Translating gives CASGSGTGGEAFF.

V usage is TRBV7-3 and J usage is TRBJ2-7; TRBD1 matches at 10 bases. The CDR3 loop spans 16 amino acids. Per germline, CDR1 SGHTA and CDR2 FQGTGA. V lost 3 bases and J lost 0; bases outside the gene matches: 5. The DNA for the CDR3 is TGTGCCAGCAGCTTCTCGGGACAGGGGAGCTCCTACGAGCAGTACTTC. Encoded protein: CASSFSGQGSSYEQYF.

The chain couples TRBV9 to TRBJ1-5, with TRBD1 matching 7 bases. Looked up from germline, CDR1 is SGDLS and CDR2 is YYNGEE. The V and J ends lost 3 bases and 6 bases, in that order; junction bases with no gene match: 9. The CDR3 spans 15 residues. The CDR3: CASSADREHRQPQHF. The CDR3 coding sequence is TGTGCCAGCAGCGCTGACAGGGAGCACCGTCAGCCCCAGCATTTT.

The CDR3 spells CASSDRQGKPEAFF. The DNA of the CDR3 is TGCGCCAGCAGCGATCGACAGGGTAAGCCTGAAGCTTTCTTT. The V and J genes are TRBV5-1 and TRBJ1-1, with TRBD1 identical over 7 bases. Germline V gives CDR1 SGHRS, CDR2 YFSETQ. V was pared by 4 bases and J by 6 bases, with 9 bases of the junction left unmatched. The CDR3 totals 14 residues.

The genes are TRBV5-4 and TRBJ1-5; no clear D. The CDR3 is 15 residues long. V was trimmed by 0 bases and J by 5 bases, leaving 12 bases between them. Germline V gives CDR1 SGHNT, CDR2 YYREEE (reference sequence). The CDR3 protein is CASSLAKREDQPQHF. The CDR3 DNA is TGTGCCAGCAGCTTGGCCAAGAGAGAAGATCAGCCCCAGCATTTT.

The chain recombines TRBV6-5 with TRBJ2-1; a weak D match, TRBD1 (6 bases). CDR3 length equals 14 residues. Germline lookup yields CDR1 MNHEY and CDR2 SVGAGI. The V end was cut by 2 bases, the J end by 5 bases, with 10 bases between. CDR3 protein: CASSYVGAHNEQFF. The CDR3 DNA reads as TGTGCCAGCAGTTACGTGGGGGCGCACAATGAGCAGTTCTTC.

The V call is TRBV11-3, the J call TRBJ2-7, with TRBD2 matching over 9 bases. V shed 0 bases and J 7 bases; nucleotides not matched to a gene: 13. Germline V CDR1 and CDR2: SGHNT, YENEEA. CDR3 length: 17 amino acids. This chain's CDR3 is CASSLDLSGGGAAEQYF. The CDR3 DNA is TGTGCCAGCAGCTTAGATCTCTCCGGCGGGGGGGCGGCTGAGCAGTACTTC.

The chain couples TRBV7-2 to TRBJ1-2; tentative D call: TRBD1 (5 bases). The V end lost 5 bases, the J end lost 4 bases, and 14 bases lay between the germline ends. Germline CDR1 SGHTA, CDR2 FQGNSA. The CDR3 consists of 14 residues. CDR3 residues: CASSGHGHSYGYTF. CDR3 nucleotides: TGTGCCAGCAGCGGACATGGACACAGCTATGGCTACACCTTC.

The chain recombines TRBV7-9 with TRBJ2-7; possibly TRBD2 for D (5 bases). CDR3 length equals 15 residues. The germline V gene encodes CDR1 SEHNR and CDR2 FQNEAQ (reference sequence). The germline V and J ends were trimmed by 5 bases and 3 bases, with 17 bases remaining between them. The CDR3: CASSPVELGIYEQYF. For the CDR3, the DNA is TGTGCCAGCAGCCCGGTAGAACTCGGGATCTACGAGCAGTACTTC.

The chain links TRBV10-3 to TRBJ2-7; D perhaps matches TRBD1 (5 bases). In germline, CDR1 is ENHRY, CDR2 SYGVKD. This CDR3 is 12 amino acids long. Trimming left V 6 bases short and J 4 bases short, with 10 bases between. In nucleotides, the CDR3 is TGTGCCATCAGGCCGGACAATTACGAGCAGTACTTC. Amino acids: CAIRPDNYEQYF.

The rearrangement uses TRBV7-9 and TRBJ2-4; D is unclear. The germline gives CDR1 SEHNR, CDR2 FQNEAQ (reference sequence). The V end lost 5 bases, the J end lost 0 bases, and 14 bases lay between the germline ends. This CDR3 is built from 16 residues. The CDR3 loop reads CASSPPLQPAKNIQYF. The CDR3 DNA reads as TGTGCCAGCAGCCCCCCGTTACAACCAGCCAAAAACATTCAGTACTTC.

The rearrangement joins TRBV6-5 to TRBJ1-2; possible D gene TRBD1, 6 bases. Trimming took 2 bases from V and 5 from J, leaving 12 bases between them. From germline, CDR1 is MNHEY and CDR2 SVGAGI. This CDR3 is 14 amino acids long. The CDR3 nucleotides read TGTGCCAGCAGTTACCAGAAACAGGGATATGGCTACACCTTC. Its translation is CASSYQKQGYGYTF.

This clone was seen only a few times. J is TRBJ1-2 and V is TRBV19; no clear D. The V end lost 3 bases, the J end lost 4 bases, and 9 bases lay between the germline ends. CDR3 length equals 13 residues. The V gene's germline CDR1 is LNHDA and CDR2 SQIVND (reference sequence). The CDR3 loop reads CASSISETYGYTF. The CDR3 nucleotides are TGTGCCAGTAGTATTTCAGAAACCTATGGCTACACCTTC.

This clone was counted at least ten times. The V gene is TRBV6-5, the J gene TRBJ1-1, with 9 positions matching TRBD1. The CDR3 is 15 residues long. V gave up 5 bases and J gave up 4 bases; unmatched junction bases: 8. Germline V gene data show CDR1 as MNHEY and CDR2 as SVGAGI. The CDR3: CASSQRTGAGTEAFF. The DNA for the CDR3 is TGTGCCAGCAGTCAACGGACAGGGGCGGGCACTGAAGCTTTCTTT.